The entry below describes one TCR beta chain. The data belong to a study of cytomegalovirus exposure and HLA in healthy donors. A multiplex PCR was run with 60 Vbeta primers and 13 Jbeta primers. Sequenced by immunoSEQ multiplex PCR; TCRdb stores in-frame clones only, minus some. This sample's table has tens of thousands of clones. Material: PBMCs. This clonotype was obtained from a man aged 25 to 40 in good health and CMV-seropositive.

The CDR3 sequence: CASWEDPYEQYF. CDR3 sequence (DNA): TGTGCCTCCTGGGAGGACCCCTACGAGCAGTACTTC. The chain uses TRBV2 and TRBJ2-7; TRBD2 might be the D (6 bases). The germline V and J ends were trimmed by 11 bases and 2 bases, with 13 bases remaining between them. The CDR3 extends over 12 amino acids. In germline, CDR1 is SNHLY, CDR2 FYNNEI.